This T cell receptor beta chain was recorded in a study of technical replicates of blood from several donors. The table came from immunoSEQ multiplex PCR; TCRdb's copy has only in-frame clones and leaves some out. The table has about 83,000 clones, more than 80% seen once. This receptor was taken from a human donor in good health. Sequencing was carried out using T cells isolated from PBMCs.

CDR3 region: CASSLSGKVVAFF. The CDR3 bases are TGTGCCAGCAGTTTATCGGGGAAGGTGGTAGCTTTCTTT. The V and J genes are TRBV28 and TRBJ1-1; D ambiguous. Germline assignment: CDR1 MDHEN and CDR2 SYDVKM. The CDR3 has 13 residues. Trimming pared 1 base from V and 10 bases from J, leaving 13 bases between.